Shown below are 26 T cell receptor beta chains from a single sample sequenced in a study of blood T cell repertoires in COVID-19. The method was immunoSEQ multiplex PCR; TCRdb's version includes in-frame clones alone and lacks a portion of them. The profile shows 300,000 to 400,000 clones, 88% of them singletons. The sample consisted of PBMCs or T cells enriched from blood (not recorded which). The source is a woman aged 25 to 39 with acute COVID-19.

This sequence joins TRBV24-1 and TRBJ2-1; weak D call: TRBD1 (6 bases). V gave up 5 bases and J gave up 6 bases, with 7 bases separating them. Germline V lookup: CDR1 KGHDR, CDR2 SFDVKD. The CDR3 consists of 12 residues. CDR3 DNA: TGTGCCACCAGTGGGACAGCCAATGAGCAGTTCTTC. Translation: CATSGTANEQFF.

The chain recombines TRBV6-5 with TRBJ1-6, with a tentative D call TRBD1 (6 bases). Looked up from germline, CDR1 is MNHEY and CDR2 is SVGAGI. The CDR3 is 15 residues long. V was cut by 6 bases and J by 7 bases, with 16 bases left in between. The CDR3 nucleotides read TGTGCCAGCAGATCTACAGGGACGGGAAATTCACCCCTCCACTTT. Its protein is CASRSTGTGNSPLHF.

V and J are TRBV3-1 (or the pseudogene TRBV3-2) and TRBJ1-2, with D hard to call. The V gene's germline CDR1 is LGHDT and CDR2 YNNKEL (reference sequence). The CDR3 has 16 residues. Trimming stripped 0 bases from V and 1 base from J, with 12 bases between. The CDR3 is CASSQELGHLNYGYTF. The DNA for the CDR3 is TGTGCCAGCAGCCAAGAATTGGGCCACCTTAACTATGGCTACACCTTC.

This clone was picked up one time. The chain recombines TRBV6-6 with TRBJ1-5; a weak D match, TRBD1 (5 bases). This CDR3 contains 15 residues. Trimming removed 6 bases at V and 7 bases at J, with 19 bases between. The germline V gene encodes CDR1 MNHNY and CDR2 SVGAGI (reference sequence). This CDR3 is CASSSAGGTGQPQHF. The CDR3 region has the DNA TGTGCCAGCAGCTCCGCGGGGGGGACGGGACAGCCCCAGCATTTT.

The gene calls are TRBV28 and TRBJ2-7; TRBD1 aligns across 8 bases. Germline CDR1 is MDHEN and CDR2 is SYDVKM. The CDR3 extends over 12 amino acids. V shed 8 bases and J 5 bases; nucleotides not matched to a gene: 5. CDR3 in DNA: TGTGCCAGCGGACAGGGCATCCACGAGCAGTACTTC. As protein: CASGQGIHEQYF.

This clone was seen just once. The gene calls are TRBV5-5 and TRBJ1-4; TRBD1 matches 7 bases. CDR1 and CDR2 from the germline V gene are SGHKS and YYEKEE (reference sequence). The CDR3 length is 14 residues. V shed 3 bases and J 8 bases; nucleotides not matched to a gene: 7. CDR3 in DNA: TGTGCCAGCAGCTCGGGACAGTCCGGGGAAAAACTGTTTTTT. Protein product: CASSSGQSGEKLFF.

This clone was found once. V usage is TRBV2 and J usage is TRBJ2-3; D uncertain. The CDR3 has 12 residues. Germline assignment: CDR1 SNHLY and CDR2 FYNNEI. V was clipped by 6 bases and J by 1 base, with 5 bases between them. The CDR3 is CASSIRTDTQYF. In DNA, the CDR3 is TGTGCCAGCAGCATCCGCACAGATACGCAGTATTTT.

Of note for this clone: The identical CDR3 is also encoded by other nucleotide sequences in the sample. V and J are TRBV5-1 and TRBJ2-2; D is ambiguous. The germline V gene encodes CDR1 SGHRS and CDR2 YFSETQ. V was trimmed by 2 bases and J by 4 bases, leaving 6 bases between them. CDR3 size: 13 residues. Here the CDR3 DNA reads TGCGCCAGCAGCTTTACCGGCACCGGGGAGCTGTTTTTT. It translates to CASSFTGTGELFF.

The chain recombines TRBV10-3 with TRBJ1-5; a weak D match, TRBD1 (5 bases). In germline, CDR1 is ENHRY, CDR2 SYGVKD. The length of the CDR3 is 17 residues. V lost 2 bases and J lost 2, with 16 bases in between. The CDR3 here is CAISERGVRNGNQPQHF. CDR3 DNA: TGTGCCATCAGTGAGCGGGGGGTGAGGAACGGCAATCAGCCCCAGCATTTT.

This rearrangement joins TRBV29-1 to TRBJ1-5; D is unclear. The CDR3 is 13 amino acids. Per the germline V gene, CDR1 is SQVTM and CDR2 is ANQGSEA. V dropped 4 bases and J dropped 1 base, with 8 bases sitting between them. CDR3 DNA sequence: TGCAGCGTTGTGGACTCGAGCAATCAGCCCCAGCATTTT. This translates into CSVVDSSNQPQHF.

CDR3 in amino acids: CSVARDRGVAEAFF. CDR3 DNA: TGCAGCGTCGCGAGGGACAGGGGGGTCGCTGAAGCTTTCTTT. The chain has TRBV29-1 and TRBJ1-1; TRBD1 matches 11 bases. The CDR3 is made up of 14 amino acids. Germline CDR1 is SQVTM and CDR2 is ANQGSEA. Losses at the gene ends were 6 bases for V and 6 bases for J; bases not matched to a gene: 9.

This chain links TRBV7-6 with TRBJ1-4, with TRBD1 matching over 9 bases. The V gene end was trimmed by 5 bases and the J gene end by 7 bases; junction bases not matched to a gene: 8. Germline V CDR1 and CDR2: SGHVS, FNYEAQ. The CDR3 consists of 15 residues. The CDR3 DNA is TGTGCCAGCAGCGTAGGACAGGGGCTGGGTGAAAAACTGTTTTTT. This codes for CASSVGQGLGEKLFF.

The gene calls are TRBV30 and TRBJ1-5, with a possible D match to TRBD1 (5 bases). This CDR3 is built from 14 residues. CDR1 is GTSNPN and CDR2 is SVGIG in the germline V gene (reference sequence). Trimming pared 4 bases from V and 4 bases from J, leaving 14 bases between. This CDR3 reads CAWNGRGRNQPQHF. The CDR3 nucleotides are TGTGCCTGGAATGGGAGGGGAAGGAATCAGCCCCAGCATTTT.

The chain links TRBV5-4 to TRBJ2-1; 7 positions agree with TRBD1. J lost 6 bases, V lost 4 bases, and 10 bases had no gene match. Germline V gene lookup returns CDR1 SGHNT and CDR2 YYREEE (reference sequence). This CDR3 region has 15 residues. The CDR3 DNA follows: TGTGCCAGCAGCCTCAGGGGGTGGGATCCCAATGAGCAGTTCTTC. Its protein product is CASSLRGWDPNEQFF.

Only one count was recorded for this clone. The chain carries TRBV27 and TRBJ2-1, with D possibly matching TRBD2 (5 bases). Trimming stripped 2 bases from V and 1 base from J, with 12 bases between. This CDR3 has 16 residues. CDR1 is MNHEY and CDR2 is SMNVEV in the germline V gene (reference sequence). The CDR3 DNA reads TGTGCCAGCAGTTTAGCAACGGGATTTTCCTACAATGAGCAGTTCTTC. Residues: CASSLATGFSYNEQFF.

This clone was detected once. The rearrangement joins TRBV7-2 to TRBJ1-1, with TRBD1 identical over 8 bases. The CDR3 is 14 residues long. Unmatched junction bases numbered 7, after V lost 5 bases and J lost 5 bases. The V gene's germline CDR1 is SGHTA and CDR2 FQGNSA. The CDR3 nucleotides read TGTGCCAGCAGCCAGGGGACAGGTTGGACTGAAGCTTTCTTT. As protein: CASSQGTGWTEAFF.

CDR3 amino acids: CASSWELAGYEQFF. The CDR3 DNA follows: TGTGCCAGCAGTTGGGAACTAGCGGGTTATGAGCAGTTCTTC. This rearrangement joins TRBV2 to TRBJ2-1; 9 positions match TRBD2. CDR3 length: 14 residues. CDR1 and CDR2 from the germline V gene are SNHLY and FYNNEI. The V gene end was trimmed by 5 bases and the J gene end by 8 bases; junction bases not matched to a gene: 7.

The CDR3 protein is CASSYSSLSYTF. The CDR3 DNA follows: TGTGCCAGCAGTTACTCCTCTCTCAGCTACACCTTC. The J gene is TRBJ1-2, the V gene TRBV12-3 or TRBV12-4; D is uncertain. Trimming shortened V by 4 bases and J by 9 bases, and 12 bases separated the two germline ends. This CDR3 has 12 residues.

The chain couples TRBV7-3 to TRBJ2-7, with 7 nucleotides matching TRBD2. Per the germline V gene, CDR1 is SGHTA and CDR2 is FQGTGA. The CDR3 sequence is 14 residues long. Unmatched junction bases numbered 1, after V lost 2 bases and J lost 0 bases. CDR3 bases: TGTGCCAGCAGCTTAGGCGGGGGCTCCTACGAGCAGTACTTC. Translated: CASSLGGGSYEQYF. Full variable domain (outside the CDR3, taken from reference TRBV7-3 and TRBJ2-7): GAGVSQTPSNKVTEKGKYVELRCDPISGHTALYWYRQSLGQGPEFLIYFQGTGAADDSGLPNDRFFAVRPEGSVSTLKIQRTERGDSAVYLCASSLGGGSYEQYFGPGTRLTVT.

In nucleotides, the CDR3 is TGCAGTGCTGAGGCGGCGAATACGCAGTATTTT. Its protein product is CSAEAANTQYF. This sequence joins TRBV20-1 and TRBJ2-3; no reliable D call. The germline V gene encodes CDR1 DFQATT and CDR2 SNEGSKA (reference sequence). V lost 5 bases to trimming and J lost 7 bases, with 10 bases between them. This CDR3 contains 11 residues.

The J gene is TRBJ2-3, the V gene TRBV30; 14 bases are shared with TRBD2. Germline CDR1 is GTSNPN and CDR2 is SVGIG (reference sequence). The CDR3 sequence is 18 residues long. Trimming cost V 2 bases and J 2 bases; bases outside gene matches: 9. The CDR3 reads CAWSRGRTSGGITDTQYF. The CDR3 nucleotides are TGTGCCTGGAGTCGGGGGCGGACTAGCGGGGGGATCACAGATACGCAGTATTTT. Filled out from reference TRBV30 and TRBJ2-3, the complete variable domain reads SQTIHQWPATLVQPVGSPLSLECTVEGTSNPNLYWYRQAAGRGLQLLFYSVGIGQISSEVPQNLSASRPQDRQFILSSKKLLLSDSGFYLCAWSRGRTSGGITDTQYFGPGTRLTVL.

V gene TRBV19 combines with J gene TRBJ2-3; D is possibly TRBD2 (6 bases). Trimming took off 1 base at V and 0 bases at J, with 14 bases between the two ends. The CDR3 runs to 17 residues. Germline values: CDR1 LNHDA, CDR2 SQIVND (reference sequence). In DNA form, the CDR3 reads TGTGCCAGTAGTATAGGGCCCCTAGCGTCCAGCACAGATACGCAGTATTTT. It encodes CASSIGPLASSTDTQYF.

This chain joins TRBV24-1 and TRBJ2-1; D is perhaps TRBD2 (5 bases). CDR3 length: 15 amino acids. CDR1 is KGHDR, CDR2 SFDVKD, per germline. V lost 2 bases, J lost 10 bases, and 17 bases lay in between. The DNA for the CDR3 is TGTGCCACCAGTGATTCCACGGGGTGGGGTGGGGAGCAGTTCTTC. Protein: CATSDSTGWGGEQFF.

This chain uses TRBV9 with TRBJ1-5, with D possibly matching TRBD1 (5 bases). Germline V lookup: CDR1 SGDLS, CDR2 YYNGEE. The CDR3 sequence is 15 residues long. Deletions cut 0 bases from V and 0 bases from J, with 7 bases between. CDR3: CASSVEGNSNQPQHF. The CDR3 nucleotides are TGTGCCAGCAGCGTAGAGGGGAATAGCAATCAGCCCCAGCATTTT.

This clone came up a few times. The chain employs TRBV15 and TRBJ2-7, with unresolved D. CDR1 is LNHNV and CDR2 is YYDKDF in the germline V gene (reference sequence). The CDR3 is made up of 12 amino acids. Trimming cost V 1 base and J 3 bases, with 4 bases left between them. The CDR3 spells CATSRGLYEQYF. The DNA for the CDR3 is TGTGCCACCAGCAGAGGACTCTACGAGCAGTACTTC. Full variable domain (outside the CDR3, taken from reference TRBV15 and TRBJ2-7): DAMVIQNPRYQVTQFGKPVTLSCSQTLNHNVMYWYQQKSSQAPKLLFHYYDKDFNNEADTPDNFQSRRPNTSFCFLDIRSPGLGDTAMYLCATSRGLYEQYFGPGTRLTVT.

Turning to this clone: One end of the junction does not line up with germline, which may come from a read error. J is TRBJ1-2 and V is TRBV5-1, with TRBD1 matching 9 bases. This CDR3 spans 16 amino acids. The germline V gene encodes CDR1 SGHRS and CDR2 YFSETQ. Here the CDR3 reads CASSGTGYWDNSGYTF. CDR3 DNA sequence: TGCGCCAGCAGCGGGACAGGGTATTGGGATAACTCTGGCTACACCTTC.